This TCR beta chain derives from a study of beta chain features in type 1 diabetes. Germline V lookup: CDR1 SEHNR, CDR2 FQNEAQ (reference sequence). CDR3 size: 17 residues. Trimming shortened V by 4 bases and J by 2 bases, and 20 bases separated the two germline ends. cDNA synthesis used the whole RNA isolate, giving expressed TCRB sequences. Libraries were prepared by immunoSEQ multiplex PCR; TCRdb keeps only in-frame clonotypes and omits some of them. Seen here are 300,000 to 400,000 clones, 6.5% to 10% observed once, and the top ten hold around 0.44%. The TCR comes from a woman between 18 and 30 years old in good health. V usage is TRBV7-9 and J usage is TRBJ1-1; D not certain. Sequencing was done on a sample of central memory CD4+ T cells from blood. The DNA of the CDR3 is TGTGCCAGCAGCTCGCCCGAGGCCCGTTTGTCCAACACTGAAGCTTTCTTT. This codes for CASSSPEARLSNTEAFF.